This T cell receptor (beta chain) was sequenced for a study of blood T cell repertoires in COVID-19. Assay: immunoSEQ multiplex PCR; the TCRdb copy retains only in-frame clones and omits some. Of 250,000 to 350,000 clones in the sample, around 87% are singletons; the top ten hold around 7.8%. The trim removed 0 bases at V and 5 bases at J, leaving 9 bases unmatched. CDR3 size: 17 residues. Germline lookup yields CDR1 SEHNR and CDR2 FQNEAQ (reference sequence). Sequenced input: peripheral blood. V and J are TRBV7-9 and TRBJ2-2; 7 positions agree with TRBD1. The source is a woman aged 45 to 65 who had recovered from COVID-19. CDR3 DNA sequence: TGTGCCAGCAGCTTAGCCCAGGGGGTTTTTTGGACCGGGGAGCTGTTTTTT. Translated: CASSLAQGVFWTGELFF.